The rows below give T cell receptor beta chains drawn from one sample of a study of blood T cell repertoires in COVID-19. Profiled with immunoSEQ multiplex PCR; TCRdb holds only in-frame clones, not every one. The table has some 210,000 clones, around 80% seen once. The sequencing sample was made of PBMCs or T cells enriched from blood (not recorded which). These TCRs come from a man aged 25 to 40 with acute COVID-19. Each CDR3 is given with its conserved first and last residue. D genes are given only for firm matches. The size entry is marked missing in some rows and otherwise reads once, few, many or a size class.

NA,TRBV7-4,NA,TRBJ2-7,CASSLRDYEQYF,TGTGCCAGCAGCCTCCGGGACTACGAGCAGTACTTC
NA,TRBV14,NA,TRBJ2-5,CASSHRTVQETQYF,TGTGCCAGCAGCCATAGGACAGTTCAAGAGACCCAGTACTTC
TRBD1,TRBV24-1,NA,TRBJ2-1,CATSEGTGRRVDEQFF,TGTGCCACCAGTGAGGGGACAGGTCGGCGGGTCGATGAGCAGTTCTTC
TRBD1,TRBV30,NA,TRBJ1-6,CAWMGQPSSPLHF,TGTGCCTGGATGGGACAGCCTAGTTCACCCCTCCACTTT
NA,TRBV4-1,NA,TRBJ2-5,CASSQDRGSGEQETQYF,TGCGCCAGCAGCCAAGATCGTGGTAGCGGAGAGCAAGAGACCCAGTACTTC
NA,TRBV2,once,TRBJ1-1,CASRRSNTEAFF,TGTGCCAGTAGACGGAGTAACACTGAAGCTTTCTTT
TRBD1,TRBV19,few,TRBJ1-3,CASSTTGAPGNTIYF,TGTGCCAGTAGTACCACAGGGGCGCCTGGAAACACCATATATTTT
NA,TRBV9,NA,TRBJ2-3,CASSPLGRGTSGTDTQYF,TGTGCCAGCAGCCCGCTCGGACGGGGGACCTCGGGCACAGATACGCAGTATTTT
NA,TRBV9,NA,TRBJ2-2,CASSVEWWAGDTGELFF,TGTGCCAGCAGCGTAGAATGGTGGGCAGGGGACACCGGGGAGCTGTTTTTT
NA,TRBV2,NA,TRBJ2-7,CACRAGADQYF,TGTGCCTGCAGAGCAGGGGCAGACCAGTACTTC
TRBD1,TRBV27,NA,TRBJ2-7,CASSTGVGGDEQYF,TGTGCCAGCAGTACAGGGGTAGGAGGTGACGAGCAGTACTTC
TRBD1,TRBV7-9,NA,TRBJ1-2,CASSSGTVPYGYTF,TGTGCCAGCAGTTCCGGGACAGTCCCCTATGGCTACACCTTC
NA,TRBV25-1,NA,TRBJ1-2,CASSVGGAWGYTF,TGTGCCAGCAGCGTTGGTGGGGCTTGGGGCTACACCTTC
TRBD1,TRBV10-1,many,TRBJ2-7,CASSGTGTGAYEQYF,TGCGCCAGCAGTGGAACCGGGACAGGGGCCTACGAGCAGTACTTC
NA,TRBV29-1,NA,TRBJ2-7,CSVEVRGTSYEQYF,TGCAGCGTTGAGGTTAGGGGGACCTCCTACGAGCAGTACTTC
TRBD2,TRBV5-4,NA,TRBJ2-2,CASSLGGGGINTGELFF,TGTGCCAGCAGCTTGGGCGGCGGGGGTATTAACACCGGGGAGCTGTTTTTT
TRBD1,TRBV5-1,NA,TRBJ1-4,CASSLGAGTDNEKLFF,TGCGCCAGCAGCTTGGGTGCCGGGACAGATAATGAAAAACTGTTTTTT
NA,TRBV6-5,NA,TRBJ1-2,CASAQSGIPNYGYTF,TGTGCCAGCGCTCAATCGGGAATTCCTAACTATGGCTACACCTTC
TRBD2,TRBV6-5,NA,TRBJ2-1,CASSYSAGGYNEQFF,TGTGCCAGCAGTTACTCAGCGGGGGGGTACAATGAGCAGTTCTTC
TRBD1,TRBV6-5,NA,TRBJ1-5,CASSADRVQPQHF,TGTGCCAGCAGCGCTGACAGGGTTCAGCCCCAGCATTTT
TRBD1,TRBV5-1,few,TRBJ1-1,CASSLGTGHEAFF,TGCGCCAGCAGTCTCGGGACAGGACATGAAGCTTTCTTT
NA,TRBV19,NA,TRBJ1-1,CASTSGAFEAFF,TGTGCCAGTACCTCAGGGGCATTTGAAGCTTTCTTT
TRBD1,TRBV5-5,NA,TRBJ2-6,CATLPGQGATGANVLTF,TGTGCCACGTTGCCGGGACAGGGGGCCACTGGGGCCAACGTCCTGACTTTC
NA,TRBV19,NA,TRBJ2-6,CASRAGVTGANVLTF,TGTGCCAGTAGAGCAGGGGTTACCGGGGCCAACGTCCTGACTTTC
TRBD1,TRBV30,NA,TRBJ1-2,CAWSARQGEGYTF,TGTGCCTGGAGTGCCCGACAGGGAGAAGGCTACACCTTC
NA,TRBV7-6,NA,TRBJ1-4,CASSSLSQGANEKLFF,TGTGCCAGCAGCTCCCTCTCACAGGGTGCTAATGAAAAACTGTTTTTT